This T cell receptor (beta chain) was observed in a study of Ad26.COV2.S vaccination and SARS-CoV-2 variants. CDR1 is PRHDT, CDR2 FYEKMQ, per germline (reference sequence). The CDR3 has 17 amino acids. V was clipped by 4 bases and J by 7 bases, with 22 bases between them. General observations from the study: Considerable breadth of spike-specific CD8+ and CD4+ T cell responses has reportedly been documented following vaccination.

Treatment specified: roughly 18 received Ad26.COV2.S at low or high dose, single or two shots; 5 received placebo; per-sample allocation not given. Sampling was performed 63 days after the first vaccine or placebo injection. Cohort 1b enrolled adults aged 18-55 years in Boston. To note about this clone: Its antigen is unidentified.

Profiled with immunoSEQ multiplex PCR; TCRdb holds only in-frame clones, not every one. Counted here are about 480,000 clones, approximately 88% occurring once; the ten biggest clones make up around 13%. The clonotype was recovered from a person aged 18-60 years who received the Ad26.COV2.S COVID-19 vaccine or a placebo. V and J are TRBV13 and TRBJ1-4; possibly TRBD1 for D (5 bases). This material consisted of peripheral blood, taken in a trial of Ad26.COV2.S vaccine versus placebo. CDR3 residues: CASSSTTTQGRGEKLFF. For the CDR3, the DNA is TGTGCCAGCAGCTCTACGACCACCCAGGGTAGGGGTGAAAAACTGTTTTTT.